The clone carrying this T cell receptor (beta chain) was found many times. The entry originates in a study of T-cell reconstitution after alpha-beta-depleted transplantation in children. Between the trimmed V and J ends, which lost 0 bases and 3 bases, there was a span of 8 bases. The length of the CDR3 is 14 residues. Looked up from germline, CDR1 is LGHDT and CDR2 is YNNKEL (reference sequence). For TCRbeta, the library was prepared with unique molecular identifiers. TCRdb called the PCR reads again in MiXCR, with one record for every CDR3 protein. The sample gives 490,000 or so distinct CDR3 sequences, roughly a tenth of which show up once; 2% to 2.5% is in the top ten.

The TCR was taken from a child under 10 years old with inherited bone marrow failure, due to receive a stem cell transplant. Sequenced here: PBMCs, sampled before TCRalphabeta/CD19-depleted stem cell transplant. The chain recombines TRBV3-1 with TRBJ1-1, with unresolved D. The CDR3 coding sequence is TGTGCCAGCAGCCAAGATTACGAGTACACTGAAGCTTTCTTT. Encoded protein: CASSQDYEYTEAFF.